The text below deals with one T cell receptor (beta chain). The table lists this clone with a few counts. This clone's antigen is unknown. No per-base quality is available; no much larger clone lies one base away. The sample's treatment or condition, from its label and the paper: suppressive antiretroviral therapy. Cells were stimulated with lysates of CMV-infected fibroblasts at 9 to 10 ug/mL. Memory CD4+ T cells that did not respond, being CD40L-negative, CD69-negative and CD45RO-high, were sorted as memory populations depleted of antigen-responding cells. HIV-1-infected adults in whom suppressive ART had been started during chronic infection were enrolled as participants. Plasma HIV-1 RNA had been undetectable (below 50 copies/mL) in participants for at least 4 years. To be included, participants needed a CD4+ T cell count above 400 cells/uL and a positive CMV serology. Before stimulation, PBMCs were isolated using density centrifugation and then depleted of CD8+ T cells. For 18 hours, CD8-depleted PBMCs were stimulated with anti-CD28/CD49d costimulation, a CD40-blocking antibody, and enfuvirtide, which was added to prevent new infections. Cells were sorted on a Beckman Coulter MoFlo Legacy or XDP sorter, with propidium iodide excluding dead cells. The QIAamp DNA Mini Kit was used for genomic DNA extraction from samples above one million cells, and the Quick-DNA Microprep Kit was used otherwise.

Via the germline V gene, CDR1 is SGHRS and CDR2 YFSETQ. The CDR3 covers 17 residues, taking in both the cysteine and the phenylalanine. The entry retains the CDR3 DNA only, 51 bases that are in frame from base 1. For this chain, trimming is 0 bases at the V end and 2 bases at the J end, and the number of junction bases without a gene match is 9. The immunoSEQ hsTCRB assay version 4 in survey mode was used to sequence TCRbeta repertoires from genomic DNA. Genomic DNA was diluted to roughly 9.5 ng/uL, using up to 1 ug per sample for TCRbeta sequencing. The paper's data handling went like this. TCRbeta data analysis was done in ImmunoSeq Analyzer 3.0, and diversity was calculated on productive nucleotide rearrangements. Using the Immunarch R package, lower-bound TCR diversity was estimated with the improved Chao index and clonality was estimated with the Gini coefficient. Nucleotide rearrangements that differed but encoded the same CDR3beta amino acid sequence were counted as separate clonotypes. Differential abundance analysis found TCRbeta sequences that were significantly enriched in antigen-responding cells compared with anti-CD3/anti-CD28-activated cells. TCRs were clustered by predicted peptide-MHC specificity with GLIPH2, both within individual participants and across merged participant data sets. The clones in this table, taken by TCRdb from immuneACCESS, are in-frame only. Not every clone is retained; where verified, under half of the shortfall comes from an unresolved V gene, and the cause of the rest is unknown. D and trimming were read from the DNA, whereas the V and J calls and clone size are those reported in that table. The sample table holds 35,000 to 40,000 clones, of which around 80% were seen once. Roughly 1.5% of the sample rests with the top ten.

These data originate in a study of persistence of HIV-infected CD4 T cells (TCRdb year 2020). Background on the whole study: CMV- and HIV-1 Gag-responding CD4+ T cells were isolated from ART-treated individuals so that antigen-driven clonal expansion of HIV-1-infected cells could be examined. The median time the participants had spent on suppressive ART was over six years. Apart from two participants who underwent leukapheresis at a single time point, peripheral blood samples of up to about 180 mL were collected from participants at multiple time points. Proviral sequencing was used to assess clonality among infected cells, whereas TCRbeta sequencing gauged the clonality of all cells within each sorted population. In the cross-participant TCR cluster analysis, eight or nine participants were included for CMV and more than five participants were included for Gag. Study-level results and caveats: Antigen-responding cells were enriched for degenerate expanded CDR3beta sequences, which suggests convergent selection of CD4+ responses to CMV and Gag. Bulk TCR analyses could not be restricted to the rare CMV-responding cells that actually carried HIV-1 proviruses. Within the same sorted populations, how oligoclonal the TCRs were correlated with how oligoclonal the proviruses were. The study involved few individuals and tested only a limited range of antigens. Significantly lower TCRbeta richness was observed in CMV- and Gag-responding cells than in anti-CD3/anti-CD28-responding cells, and higher oligoclonality was observed in CMV-responding cells than in CD3/CD28-stimulated and Gag-responding cells.

This clonotype originated in an adult man with HIV who was CMV-seropositive. Here the chain combines TRBV5-1 and TRBJ2-3, and 7 junction bases match TRBD1. The sequenced sample was CD4+ T cells sorted from PBMCs after roughly 18-hour stimulation, obtained from a patient who received antiretroviral therapy. This specimen's cell subset or site label, per the study, means: CD40L-CD69- CD45RO-high memory CD4 T cells not responding to CMV lysate. CDR3 protein: CASSLVDRSDSTDTQYF. The DNA sequence is TGCGCCAGCAGCTTGGTGGACAGGTCGGACTCCACAGATACGCAGTATTTT. Where the CDR3 stops, the reference TRBV5-1 and TRBJ2-3 genes take over; the full variable domain is KAGVTQTPRYLIKTRGQQVTLSCSPISGHRSVSWYQQTPGQGLQFLFEYFSETQRNKGNFPGRFSGRQFSNSRSEMNVSTLELGDSALYLCASSLVDRSDSTDTQYFGPGTRLTVL.